This T cell receptor (beta chain) was captured in a study of blood T cell repertoires in COVID-19. Study background: T cells, B-cell-depleted T cells, or PBMCs supplied cDNA or gDNA.

The method was immunoSEQ multiplex PCR; TCRdb's version includes in-frame clones alone and lacks a portion of them. The repertoire has about 270,000 clones, under 95% of them found once; the top ten carry about 3%. CDR1 and CDR2 (germline): SGHRS, YFSETQ. The CDR3 sequence is 15 residues long. The V end was cut by 4 bases, the J end by 6 bases, with 17 bases between. The participants were between roughly 18 and 100 years old and came from under 25 US areas. Exposed study participants had met a COVID-19 case within 2 weeks before entry. This TCR was recovered from a man between 35 and 55 years old who had been exposed to COVID-19. The chain combines TRBV5-1 with TRBJ2-1; D perhaps matches TRBD2 (5 bases). The specimen was PBMCs or T cells enriched from blood (not recorded which). CDR3 in amino acids: CASSQGGREFNEQFF. The CDR3 coding sequence is TGCGCCAGCAGCCAAGGTGGACGGGAATTCAATGAGCAGTTCTTC.